The rows below give T cell receptor beta chains drawn from one sample of a study of shared clonotypes between healthy human individuals. Assay: immunoSEQ multiplex PCR; the TCRdb copy retains only in-frame clones and omits some. The table lists 2 million to 2.5 million clones, approximately 94% of them singletons. Sequencing input: naive CD8+ T cells sorted from blood. Source of these receptors: a man aged 18-30 years in good health. CDR3s include the opening cysteine and the closing phenylalanine or tryptophan. The D gene is left open where the match is weak. A row's size may be missing; if present it is once, few, many or a size class.

cdr3_nt: TGCGCCAGCAGCCAAGAAGGGTGGAATGAGCAGTTCTTC
cdr3_aa: CASSQEGWNEQFF
clone_size: NA
v_call: TRBV4-3
d_call: NA
j_call: TRBJ2-1

cdr3_nt: TGCGCCAGCAGCCAACTCTCCGCGGGAAGTACTGAAGCTTTCTTT
cdr3_aa: CASSQLSAGSTEAFF
clone_size: NA
v_call: TRBV4-1
d_call: NA
j_call: TRBJ1-1

cdr3_nt: TGTGCCAGCAAACTACAGTCGTACCAAGAGACCCAGTACTTC
cdr3_aa: CASKLQSYQETQYF
clone_size: NA
v_call: TRBV27
d_call: NA
j_call: TRBJ2-5

cdr3_nt: TGCAGCGTTGAAGGCGGACAGACTAGCACAGATACGCAGTATTTT
cdr3_aa: CSVEGGQTSTDTQYF
clone_size: NA
v_call: TRBV29-1
d_call: NA
j_call: TRBJ2-3

cdr3_nt: TGTGCCAGCAGCCCTAGCGGGGGGGCCCTTGTAGATACGCAGTATTTT
cdr3_aa: CASSPSGGALVDTQYF
clone_size: NA
v_call: TRBV6-6
d_call: TRBD2
j_call: TRBJ2-3

cdr3_nt: TGTGCCATCAGTGACGCGCCCGGGACAGGGGGTAGCTATGGCTACACCTTC
cdr3_aa: CAISDAPGTGGSYGYTF
clone_size: NA
v_call: TRBV10-3
d_call: TRBD1
j_call: TRBJ1-2

cdr3_nt: TGCAGCGTTGAGAGTGGAGTAGGGACCTACGAGCAGTACTTC
cdr3_aa: CSVESGVGTYEQYF
clone_size: NA
v_call: TRBV29-1
d_call: NA
j_call: TRBJ2-7

cdr3_nt: TGTGCCAGCAGCGTAGATGTGGGACTAGGACTGGGCAATGAGCAGTTCTTC
cdr3_aa: CASSVDVGLGLGNEQFF
clone_size: NA
v_call: TRBV9
d_call: TRBD2
j_call: TRBJ2-1

cdr3_nt: TGTGCCAGTTCTGGTGGCACTGAAGCTTTCTTT
cdr3_aa: CASSGGTEAFF
clone_size: once
v_call: TRBV5-6
d_call: NA
j_call: TRBJ1-1

cdr3_nt: TGTGCCAGCATCAAAGGGGGGACTAACTATGGCTACACCTTC
cdr3_aa: CASIKGGTNYGYTF
clone_size: NA
v_call: TRBV28
d_call: NA
j_call: TRBJ1-2

cdr3_nt: TGCGCCAGCAGCTTGGGCATTGGGGCCAACGTCCTGACTTTC
cdr3_aa: CASSLGIGANVLTF
clone_size: NA
v_call: TRBV5-1
d_call: NA
j_call: TRBJ2-6

cdr3_nt: TGTGCCTGGAGTGTAGCGGGAGCAGATACGCAGTATTTT
cdr3_aa: CAWSVAGADTQYF
clone_size: NA
v_call: TRBV30
d_call: TRBD2
j_call: TRBJ2-3

cdr3_nt: TGTGCCAGCAGTTTTGCTGATACGCAGTATTTT
cdr3_aa: CASSFADTQYF
clone_size: NA
v_call: TRBV28
d_call: NA
j_call: TRBJ2-3

cdr3_nt: TGCGCCAGCAGCCAAGATGAAGGGGGACTAAACGGCTACACCTTC
cdr3_aa: CASSQDEGGLNGYTF
clone_size: NA
v_call: TRBV4-1
d_call: NA
j_call: TRBJ1-2

cdr3_nt: TGCGCCAGCAGCCAAGGGGAGGGGGTCGGATTTCTCTCCTACGAGCAGTACTTC
cdr3_aa: CASSQGEGVGFLSYEQYF
clone_size: NA
v_call: TRBV4-1
d_call: NA
j_call: TRBJ2-7

cdr3_nt: TGTGCCAGCAGCTTAAATGGGGAGGGAACCTACGAGCAGTACTTC
cdr3_aa: CASSLNGEGTYEQYF
clone_size: NA
v_call: TRBV7-3
d_call: TRBD2
j_call: TRBJ2-7

cdr3_nt: TGTGCCAGCAGTTACTTGGAGGGGCTGGCTGAAGCTTTCTTT
cdr3_aa: CASSYLEGLAEAFF
clone_size: NA
v_call: TRBV6-5
d_call: NA
j_call: TRBJ1-1

cdr3_nt: TGTGCCAGCAGTCTACAGGGGATGAACACTGAAGCTTTCTTT
cdr3_aa: CASSLQGMNTEAFF
clone_size: once
v_call: TRBV27
d_call: TRBD1
j_call: TRBJ1-1

cdr3_nt: TGTGCCACCAGGCGGACAGGGGATTTTTACGAGCAGTACTTC
cdr3_aa: CATRRTGDFYEQYF
clone_size: NA
v_call: TRBV2
d_call: TRBD1
j_call: TRBJ2-7

cdr3_nt: TGTGCCAGCAGCTTACTTAGCGGCGAGACCCAGTACTTC
cdr3_aa: CASSLLSGETQYF
clone_size: NA
v_call: TRBV27
d_call: NA
j_call: TRBJ2-5

cdr3_nt: TGTGCCAGTAGCTTGGTAGTTAATAACGAGCAGTACTTC
cdr3_aa: CASSLVVNNEQYF
clone_size: NA
v_call: TRBV19
d_call: NA
j_call: TRBJ2-7

cdr3_nt: TGCGCCAGCAGCCCGAGGGGGGAGTACAATGAGCAGTTCTTC
cdr3_aa: CASSPRGEYNEQFF
clone_size: NA
v_call: TRBV5-1
d_call: NA
j_call: TRBJ2-1